These 16 T cell receptor beta chains were all obtained from the same sample, sequenced in a study of tumor and adjacent non-tumor tissue in lung cancer (dated by TCRdb to 2016 to 2019). Bulk unsorted tissue served as the source for RNA extraction, and RNA quality was assessed using a NanoDrop ND-1000 and an Agilent 2100. Receptor libraries were prepared by multiplex PCR. TCRdb names Illumina HiSeq 2500 as the instrument used. TCRbeta libraries were constructed through three rounds of nested PCR with primers (Table S4) according to protocols adapted from ARM-PCR. The public sequencing data were trimmed at Q25 with fastp and processed into clonotypes with MiXCR by TCRdb, which kept only in-frame beta chains. Each CDR3 protein appears once, grouped with its most common genes and DNA. This sample comprises 110,000 or so distinct CDR3 sequences, roughly 80% of them detected only once. The ten largest clones capture under 45% of the sample.

The sample was lung tumor tissue. These receptors were obtained from a woman aged 55-75 years with non-small cell lung cancer.

CDR3 residues: CISSRHRDSRETQYF. As DNA, the CDR3 is TGCATCAGCAGCCGACACCGGGACTCACGAGAGACCCAGTACTTC. The chain is built from TRBV4-3 and TRBJ2-5, with a weak D call TRBD2 (6 bases). The germline gives CDR1 LGHNA, CDR2 YSLEER. CDR3 size: 15 residues.

Of note for this clonotype: At one of its ends the junction is not consistent with the germline gene, which may arise from a read error. This chain links TRBV10-3 with TRBJ1-5; D ambiguous. The tail of the sequence fits TRBJ2-3 better, so the J call may be wrong. Germline V CDR1 and CDR2: ENHRY, SYGVKD. This CDR3 has 13 amino acids. The CDR3 reads CAFSVGSNQPQYF. The CDR3 DNA is TGTGCCTTCAGTGTGGGTAGCAATCAGCCCCAGTATTTT.

The V gene is TRBV20-1, the J gene TRBJ1-2; 10 bases match TRBD1. CDR3 length: 14 amino acids. Per the germline V gene, CDR1 is DFQATT and CDR2 is SNEGSKA (reference sequence). The CDR3 reads CRAHTGTGVKGYTF. The CDR3 DNA is TGCAGAGCTCATACCGGGACAGGGGTAAAAGGCTACACCTTC.

For this clonotype: Likely a read error: the CDR3 ends without its conserved phenylalanine or tryptophan. The V and J genes are TRBV11-2 and TRBJ2-3; D might be TRBD1 (6 bases). Trimming took off 5 bases at V and 6 bases at J, with 18 bases between the two ends. The CDR3 runs 15 residues. Germline loops: CDR1 SGHAT, CDR2 FQNNGV. The CDR3 DNA sequence: TGTGCCAGCAGCCTAGGGACAAGGGGAATGGATACGCAGTATCTT. The encoded protein is CASSLGTRGMDTQYL.

Details on this clonotype: Since the CDR3 does not end with the conserved phenylalanine or tryptophan, this likely comes from a read error. The chain is built from TRBV6-2 or TRBV6-3 and TRBJ1-1; no reliable D call. V shed 4 bases and J shed 5 bases, with 11 bases lying between them. CDR3 length equals 13 residues. Per the germline V gene, CDR1 is MNHEY and CDR2 is SVGEGT. CDR3 nucleotides: TGTGCCAGCAGTTTCATGGGGTCAACTGAAGCTTTCTCT. As protein: CASSFMGSTEAFS.

This clonotype came up once. An end of the junction does not agree with germline; a read error may underlie this. The V gene is TRBV20-1, the J gene TRBJ1-4; D is possibly TRBD1 (6 bases). The CDR3 has 15 residues. Germline V gene lookup returns CDR1 DFQATT and CDR2 SNEGSKA (reference sequence). CDR3 nucleotides: TGCAATGCTAGGCCCGCAGGGGTAACTAATGAAAAACTGTTTTTT. Its translation is CNARPAGVTNEKLFF.

As regards this clonotype: With a much larger clone just one base away, this may be a read error. This chain links TRBV14 with TRBJ2-7, with D possibly being TRBD2 (6 bases). V lost 4 bases and J 2 bases, leaving 18 bases between the germline ends. The CDR3 sequence is 16 residues long. CDR1 and CDR2 from the germline V gene are SGHDN and FVKESK. CDR3 nucleotide sequence: TGTGCCAGCAGCCGAGCCCCTGTACTAGCCCCCTACGAGCAGTACTTC. It translates to CASSRAPVLAPYEQYF.

With regard to this clonotype: With a much larger clone just one base away, this may be a read error. This chain connects TRBV4-3 to TRBJ1-2, with a weak D call TRBD1 (5 bases). V lost 4 bases to trimming and J lost 0 bases, with 12 bases between them. Germline assignment: CDR1 LGHNA and CDR2 YSLEER. The CDR3 is 15 amino acids. The CDR3 reads CASSREWGSNYGYTF. CDR3 DNA sequence: TGCGCCAGCAGCCGAGAGTGGGGCTCTAACTATGGCTACACCTTC.

This clonotype was picked up one time. As the CDR3 is not closed by the conserved phenylalanine or tryptophan, this likely results from a read error. The rearrangement uses TRBV20-1 and TRBJ2-4; D might be TRBD2 (6 bases). The CDR3 runs 12 residues. V was trimmed by 5 bases and J by 13 bases, leaving 18 bases between them. The germline CDR1 and CDR2 sequences are DFQATT and SNEGSKA (reference sequence). The CDR3 is CSAPSSSEDQYL. The CDR3 DNA is TGCAGTGCTCCGAGCTCTAGCGAGGACCAGTACTTA.

As for this clonotype: A read error is possible here, since a much larger clone lies one base away. The J gene is TRBJ2-1, the V gene TRBV29-1; the match to TRBD1 covers 7 bases. The length of the CDR3 is 14 residues. Germline CDR1 and CDR2: SQVTM and ANQGSEA. V lost 7 bases and J lost 6; bases outside the gene matches: 12. The chain's CDR3 is CSAAIGGLVNEQFF. DNA for the CDR3: TGCAGCGCCGCTATAGGGGGCTTGGTCAATGAGCAGTTCTTC.

V usage is TRBV6-2 or TRBV6-3 and J usage is TRBJ2-2, with D unclear. Germline values: CDR1 MNHEY, CDR2 SVGEGT. Trimming shortened V by 3 bases and J by 5 bases, and 10 bases separated the two germline ends. The CDR3 is 14 amino acids. This CDR3 reads CASSYCVGTGELFF. The CDR3 DNA reads TGTGCCAGCAGTTATTGTGTGGGAACCGGGGAGCTGTTTTTT.

Concerning this clonotype: This CDR3 is missing its conserved last phenylalanine or tryptophan, likely due to a read error. This rearrangement joins TRBV11-2 to TRBJ2-1; the D gene is possibly TRBD1 (5 bases). This CDR3 comprises 16 residues. Germline CDR1 is SGHAT and CDR2 is FQNNGV. Here the CDR3 reads CARSSSGLRSYNEQFS. Here the CDR3 DNA reads TGTGCCAGGAGCTCCTCAGGGTTGAGGTCCTACAATGAGCAGTTCTCC.

The chain employs TRBV4-3 and TRBJ2-7, with D possibly matching TRBD1 (5 bases). The CDR3 spans 13 residues. Per germline, CDR1 LGHNA and CDR2 YSLEER. CDR3 DNA: TGCTCCAACAGCCAAGGGGCGAGGTACGAGCAGTACTTC. This translates into CSNSQGARYEQYF.

V is TRBV11-1 and J is TRBJ2-7, with 11 bases fitting TRBD1. Germline lookup yields CDR1 SGHAT and CDR2 FQDESV (reference sequence). The CDR3 has 16 amino acids. The CDR3 DNA sequence: TGTTCCCGCAGCTTGGCGGGACAGGGGGGACCCTACGAGCAGTACTTC. Protein: CSRSLAGQGGPYEQYF.

To note about this clonotype: This CDR3 fails to terminate in the conserved phenylalanine or tryptophan, so it likely reflects a read error. This rearrangement joins TRBV20-1 to TRBJ1-5; D not resolved. The V end was cut by 4 bases, the J end by 2 bases, with 21 bases between. CDR1 DFQATT and CDR2 SNEGSKA come from the germline V gene (reference sequence). The CDR3 has 17 amino acids. CDR3 nucleotides: TGCAGTGCTACTGCGGATAGTGGGTTCATAGGCAATCAGCCCCAGCATATT. Residues: CSATADSGFIGNQPQHI.

Of note for this clonotype: Given a much more abundant clone one base away, this may be a read error. This chain joins TRBV28 and TRBJ2-6, with 7 bases fitting TRBD2. Germline CDR1 is MDHEN and CDR2 is SYDVKM. The CDR3 is 18 amino acids. The CDR3 protein is CASTRAGSSFSGDNVLTF. The CDR3 DNA is TGTGCCAGCACCAGAGCGGGATCTTCCTTCTCTGGGGACAACGTCCTGACTTTC.